These 7 T cell receptor beta chains share one sample of origin, sequenced in a study of cytomegalovirus exposure and HLA in healthy donors. The PCR was carried out with 60 Vbeta primers and 13 Jbeta primers. Only in-frame clones appear in the TCRdb table, and some are missing; sequencing was by immunoSEQ multiplex PCR. The sample contains 150,000 to 200,000 clones, more than 60% of which appear only once. The specimen was PBMCs. The receptors originated from a woman aged 60-75 years in good health and CMV-seropositive.

The V call is TRBV5-8, the J call TRBJ1-2; possibly TRBD1 for D (6 bases). V was shortened by 5 bases and J by 2 bases, with 13 bases between the two germline ends. This CDR3 region has 14 residues. CDR1 SGHTS and CDR2 YDEGEE come from the germline V gene. The CDR3 coding sequence is TGTGCCAGCAGATCCAGGACAGTCAACTATGGCTACACCTTC. Protein sequence: CASRSRTVNYGYTF.

The CDR3 coding sequence is TGTGCCATCAGTGAGTCTGGCGCGGGGGCGGTGAACGGTGAGCAGTTCTTC. Translation: CAISESGAGAVNGEQFF. The genes are TRBV10-3 and TRBJ2-1; the D gene is possibly TRBD2 (7 bases). CDR3 length equals 17 residues. The germline gives CDR1 ENHRY, CDR2 SYGVKD. The germline V and J ends were trimmed by 0 bases and 9 bases, with 21 bases remaining between them.

This clone occurred once. The chain employs TRBV10-3 and TRBJ2-3; D is uncertain. Trimming shortened V by 6 bases and J by 2 bases, and 9 bases separated the two germline ends. Germline CDR1 and CDR2: ENHRY and SYGVKD. There are 13 residues in the CDR3. The CDR3 DNA is TGTGCCATCAGGGCCGGAGACACAGATACGCAGTATTTT. Amino acids: CAIRAGDTDTQYF.

This clone appeared a single time. The V call is TRBV2, the J call TRBJ1-1; D might be TRBD1 (6 bases). V was shortened by 3 bases and J by 4 bases, with 15 bases between the two germline ends. The CDR3 spans 15 residues. Germline lookup yields CDR1 SNHLY and CDR2 FYNNEI. The CDR3 protein is CASSEWAGEGTEAFF. CDR3 nucleotides: TGTGCCAGCAGTGAGTGGGCAGGGGAAGGCACTGAAGCTTTCTTT.

This clone was seen a few times. The chain links TRBV7-9 to TRBJ1-6, with D perhaps TRBD1 (6 bases). CDR3 length equals 16 residues. Germline lookup yields CDR1 SEHNR and CDR2 FQNEAQ (reference sequence). V was cut by 5 bases and J by 4 bases, with 15 bases left in between. The CDR3 DNA reads as TGTGCCAGCAGCGCTGGGACACTGAATTATAATTCACCCCTCCACTTT. Translation gives CASSAGTLNYNSPLHF.

The chain uses TRBV2 and TRBJ1-4; D ambiguous. V was trimmed by 3 bases and J by 8 bases, leaving 13 bases between them. The germline CDR1 and CDR2 sequences are SNHLY and FYNNEI. The length of the CDR3 is 14 residues. The CDR3 nucleotides read TGTGCCAGCAGTGACCGAGGGAGAGGGGAAAAACTGTTTTTT. Amino acid sequence: CASSDRGRGEKLFF.

As concerns this clone: Distinct nucleotide sequences in the sample also encode this CDR3. The chain carries TRBV5-1 and TRBJ1-5, with D unclear. The CDR3 is 15 amino acids. V lost 0 bases and J lost 2, with 9 bases in between. From germline, CDR1 is SGHRS and CDR2 YFSETQ. The CDR3 region has the DNA TGCGCCAGCAGCTTGGAGGGAGGCGGCAATCAGCCCCAGCATTTT. It specifies CASSLEGGGNQPQHF.